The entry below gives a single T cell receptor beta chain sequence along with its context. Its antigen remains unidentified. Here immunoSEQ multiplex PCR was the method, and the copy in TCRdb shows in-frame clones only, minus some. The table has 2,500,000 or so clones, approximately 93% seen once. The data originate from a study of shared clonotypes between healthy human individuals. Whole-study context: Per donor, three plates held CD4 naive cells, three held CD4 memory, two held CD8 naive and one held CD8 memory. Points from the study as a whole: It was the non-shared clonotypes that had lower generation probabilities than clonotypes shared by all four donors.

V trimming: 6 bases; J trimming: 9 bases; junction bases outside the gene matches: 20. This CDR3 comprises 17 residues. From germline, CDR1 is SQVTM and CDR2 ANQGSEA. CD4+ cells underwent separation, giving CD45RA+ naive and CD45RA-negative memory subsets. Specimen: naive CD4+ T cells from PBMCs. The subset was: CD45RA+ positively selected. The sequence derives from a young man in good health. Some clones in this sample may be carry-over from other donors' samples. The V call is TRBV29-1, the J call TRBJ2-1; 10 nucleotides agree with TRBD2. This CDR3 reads CSVGPIPLSGRDPEQFF. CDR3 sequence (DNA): TGCAGCGTCGGACCGATTCCCCTAAGCGGGAGGGATCCTGAGCAGTTCTTC.